Described below is a single T cell receptor beta chain sequence and its context. Individuals drawn from about two dozen US areas were about 18 to 89 years old. Participants' own reports of clinical history determined their cohort assignment. TCRdb's table, derived via immunoSEQ multiplex PCR, lists solely in-frame clones and lacks some. Of about 300,000 clones detected, 85% appear once; the ten largest clones hold approximately 1.9%. The entry originates in a study of blood T cell repertoires in COVID-19. Across the study: PBMCs, B-cell-depleted T cells, or T cells provided the cDNA or gDNA that made up the material.

Per the germline V gene, CDR1 is MNHEY and CDR2 is SVGAGI. V lost 4 bases to trimming and J lost 5 bases, with 13 bases between them. CDR3 length: 14 amino acids. The V and J genes are TRBV6-5 and TRBJ2-3; weak D call: TRBD1 (5 bases). This receptor was obtained from a woman aged 25 to 39 who had been exposed to COVID-19. The specimen was PBMCs or T cells enriched from blood (not recorded which). CDR3 sequence (DNA): TGTGCCAGCAGTTCCGGACAAGGTAGAGATACGCAGTATTTT. Translating gives CASSSGQGRDTQYF.